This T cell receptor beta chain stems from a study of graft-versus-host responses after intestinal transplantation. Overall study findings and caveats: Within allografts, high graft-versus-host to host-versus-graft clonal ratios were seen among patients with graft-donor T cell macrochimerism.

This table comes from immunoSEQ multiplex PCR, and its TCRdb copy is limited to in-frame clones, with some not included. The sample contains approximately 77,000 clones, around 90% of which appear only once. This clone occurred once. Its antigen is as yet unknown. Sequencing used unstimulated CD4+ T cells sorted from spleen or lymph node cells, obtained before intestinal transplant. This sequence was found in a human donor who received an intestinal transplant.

The CDR3 is CASSVNRGSTEAFF. The DNA for the CDR3 is TGTGCCAGCAGTGTGAACAGGGGATCCACTGAAGCTTTCTTT. The V call is TRBV6-1, the J call TRBJ1-1; 7 positions match TRBD1. The CDR3 is 14 residues long. In germline, CDR1 is MNHNS, CDR2 SASEGT. V lost 4 bases, J lost 4 bases, and 6 bases stayed unmatched.